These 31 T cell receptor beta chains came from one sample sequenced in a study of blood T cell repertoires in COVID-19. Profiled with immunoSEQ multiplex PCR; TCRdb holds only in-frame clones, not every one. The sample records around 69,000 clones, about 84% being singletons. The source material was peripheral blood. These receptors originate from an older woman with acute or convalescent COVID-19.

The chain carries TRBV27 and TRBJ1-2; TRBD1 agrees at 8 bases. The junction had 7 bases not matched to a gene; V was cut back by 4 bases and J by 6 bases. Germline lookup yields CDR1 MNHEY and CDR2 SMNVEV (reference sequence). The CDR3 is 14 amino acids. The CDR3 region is CASSSRLTGDGYTF. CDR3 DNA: TGTGCCAGCAGTTCACGACTGACAGGGGATGGCTACACCTTC.

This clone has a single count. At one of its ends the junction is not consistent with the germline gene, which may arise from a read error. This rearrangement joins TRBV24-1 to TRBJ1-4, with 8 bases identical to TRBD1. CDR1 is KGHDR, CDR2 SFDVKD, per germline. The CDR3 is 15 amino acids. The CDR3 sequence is CATGEETGVGEKLFF. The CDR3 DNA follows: TGTGCCACCGGTGAGGAGACAGGGGTAGGGGAAAAACTGTTTTTT.

This CDR3 is CASSISRTGNTEAFF. In nucleotides, the CDR3 is TGTGCCAGTAGTATTTCTCGGACAGGGAACACTGAAGCTTTCTTT. The chain employs TRBV19 and TRBJ1-1; TRBD1 matches at 7 bases. Germline V gives CDR1 LNHDA, CDR2 SQIVND (reference sequence). The CDR3 runs 15 residues. V was clipped by 3 bases and J by 1 base; unmatched bases: 5.

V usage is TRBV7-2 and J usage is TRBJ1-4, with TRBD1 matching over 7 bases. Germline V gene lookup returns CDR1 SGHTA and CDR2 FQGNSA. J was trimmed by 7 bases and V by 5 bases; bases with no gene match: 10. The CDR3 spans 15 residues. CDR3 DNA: TGTGCCAGCAGCCCGGGACAGTTTCGAGGTGAAAAACTGTTTTTT. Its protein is CASSPGQFRGEKLFF.

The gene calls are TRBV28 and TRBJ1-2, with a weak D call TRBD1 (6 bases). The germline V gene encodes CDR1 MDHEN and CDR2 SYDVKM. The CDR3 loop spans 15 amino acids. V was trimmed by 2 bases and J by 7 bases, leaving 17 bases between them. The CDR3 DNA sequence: TGTGCCAGCAGTTTACAGACACCCCTCAGGGGTGGCTACACCTTC. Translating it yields CASSLQTPLRGGYTF.

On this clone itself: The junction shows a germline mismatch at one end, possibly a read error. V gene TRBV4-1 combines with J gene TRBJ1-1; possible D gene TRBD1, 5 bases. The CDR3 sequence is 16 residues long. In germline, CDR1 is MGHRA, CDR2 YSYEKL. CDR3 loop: CASSQGRPGDRRIRKF. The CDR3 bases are TGCGCCAGCAGCCAAGGCAGGCCGGGGGACCGACGAATCAGAAAATTT.

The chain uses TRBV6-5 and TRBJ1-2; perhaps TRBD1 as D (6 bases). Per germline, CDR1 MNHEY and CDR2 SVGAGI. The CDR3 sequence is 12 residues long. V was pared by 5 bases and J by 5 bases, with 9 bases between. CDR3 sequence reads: CASSPQGYGYTF. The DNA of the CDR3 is TGTGCCAGCAGTCCCCAGGGGTATGGCTACACCTTC.

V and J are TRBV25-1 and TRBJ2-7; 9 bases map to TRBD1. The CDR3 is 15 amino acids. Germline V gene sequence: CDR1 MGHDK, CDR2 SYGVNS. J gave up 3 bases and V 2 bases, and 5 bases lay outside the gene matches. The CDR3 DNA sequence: TGTGCCAGCAGTGAAGCAGGACAGGGGCGCTACGAGCAGTACTTC. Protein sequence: CASSEAGQGRYEQYF.

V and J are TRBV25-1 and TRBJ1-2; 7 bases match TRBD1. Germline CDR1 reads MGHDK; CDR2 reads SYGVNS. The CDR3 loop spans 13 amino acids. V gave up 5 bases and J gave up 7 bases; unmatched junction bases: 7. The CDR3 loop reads CASSPQGVRGYTF. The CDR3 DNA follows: TGTGCCAGCAGTCCCCAGGGGGTACGTGGCTACACCTTC.

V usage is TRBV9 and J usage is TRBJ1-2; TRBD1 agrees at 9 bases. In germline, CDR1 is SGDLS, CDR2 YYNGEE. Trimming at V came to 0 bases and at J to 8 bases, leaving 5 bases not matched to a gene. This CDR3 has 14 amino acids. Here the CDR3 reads CASSVATGGYGYTF. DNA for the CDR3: TGTGCCAGCAGCGTAGCTACAGGGGGCTACGGCTACACCTTC.

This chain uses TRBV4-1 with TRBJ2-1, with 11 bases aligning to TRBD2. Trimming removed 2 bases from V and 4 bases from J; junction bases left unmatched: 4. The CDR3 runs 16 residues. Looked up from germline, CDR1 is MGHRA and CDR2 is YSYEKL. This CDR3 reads CASSQTGTSGYNEQFF. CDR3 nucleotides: TGCGCCAGCAGCCAAACCGGGACTAGCGGATACAATGAGCAGTTCTTC.

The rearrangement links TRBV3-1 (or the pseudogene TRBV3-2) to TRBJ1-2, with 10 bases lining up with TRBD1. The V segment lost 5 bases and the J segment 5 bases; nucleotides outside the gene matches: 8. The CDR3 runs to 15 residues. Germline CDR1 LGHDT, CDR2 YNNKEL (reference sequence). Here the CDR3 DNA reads TGTGCCAGCAGCGGCCGGGACAGGGGTTTTTATGGCTACACCTTC. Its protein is CASSGRDRGFYGYTF.

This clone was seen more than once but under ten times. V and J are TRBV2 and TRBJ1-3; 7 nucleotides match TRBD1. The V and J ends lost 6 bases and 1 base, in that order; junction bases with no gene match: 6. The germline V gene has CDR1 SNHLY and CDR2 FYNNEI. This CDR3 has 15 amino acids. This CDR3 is CASRSRQGSGNTIYF. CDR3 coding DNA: TGTGCCAGCAGAAGCCGACAGGGTTCTGGAAACACCATATATTTT.

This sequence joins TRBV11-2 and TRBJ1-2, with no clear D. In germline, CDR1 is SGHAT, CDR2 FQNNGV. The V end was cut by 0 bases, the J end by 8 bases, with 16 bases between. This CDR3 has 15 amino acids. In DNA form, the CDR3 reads TGTGCCAGCAGCTTAGAGCCTGCGTCACAGCAAGGCTACACCTTC. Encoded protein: CASSLEPASQQGYTF.

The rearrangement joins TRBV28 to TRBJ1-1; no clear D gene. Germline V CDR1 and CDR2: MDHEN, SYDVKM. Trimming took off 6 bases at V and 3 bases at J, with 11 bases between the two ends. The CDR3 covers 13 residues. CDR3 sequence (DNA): TGTGCCAGCAGGAATGAGTATTACACTGAAGCTTTCTTT. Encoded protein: CASRNEYYTEAFF. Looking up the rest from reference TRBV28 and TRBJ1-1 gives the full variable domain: DVKVTQSSRYLVKRTGEKVFLECVQDMDHENMFWYRQDPGLGLRLIYFSYDVKMKEKGDIPEGYSVSREKKERFSLILESASTNQTSMYLCASRNEYYTEAFFGQGTRLTVV.

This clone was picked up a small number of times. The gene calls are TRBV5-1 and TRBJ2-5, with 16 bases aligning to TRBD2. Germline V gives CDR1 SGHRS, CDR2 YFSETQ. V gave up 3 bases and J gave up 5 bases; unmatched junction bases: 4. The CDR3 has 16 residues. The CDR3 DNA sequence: TGCGCCAGCAGCTCCGGGACTAGCGGGGGGGCGGAGACCCAGTACTTC. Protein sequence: CASSSGTSGGAETQYF.

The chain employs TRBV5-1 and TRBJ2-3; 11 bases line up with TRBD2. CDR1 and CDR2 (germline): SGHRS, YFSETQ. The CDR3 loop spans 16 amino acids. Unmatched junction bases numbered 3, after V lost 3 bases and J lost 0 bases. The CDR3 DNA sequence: TGCGCCAGCAGCTCGGGACTAGCGGAAAGCACAGATACGCAGTATTTT. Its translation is CASSSGLAESTDTQYF.

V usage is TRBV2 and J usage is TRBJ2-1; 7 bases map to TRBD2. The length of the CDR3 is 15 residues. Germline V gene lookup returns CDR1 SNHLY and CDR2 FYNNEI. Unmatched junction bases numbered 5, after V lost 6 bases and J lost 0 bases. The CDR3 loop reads CASRKAGSSYNEQFF. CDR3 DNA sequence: TGTGCCAGCAGGAAAGCGGGAAGCTCCTACAATGAGCAGTTCTTC. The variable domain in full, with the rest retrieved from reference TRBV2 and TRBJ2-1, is EPEVTQTPSHQVTQMGQEVILRCVPISNHLYFYWYRQILGQKVEFLVSFYNNEISEKSEIFDDQFSVERPDGSNFTLKIRSTKLEDSAMYFCASRKAGSSYNEQFFGPGTRLTVL.

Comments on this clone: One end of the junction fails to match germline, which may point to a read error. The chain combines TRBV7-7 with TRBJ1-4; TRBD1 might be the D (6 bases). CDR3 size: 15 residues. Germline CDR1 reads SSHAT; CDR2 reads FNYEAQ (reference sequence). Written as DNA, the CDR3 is TGTGCTAGCAGCCTCCATGGGACACCCAATGAAAAACTGTTTTTT. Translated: CASSLHGTPNEKLFF.

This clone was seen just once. CDR3 sequence: CASSLMSWGRAYEQYF. The DNA of the CDR3 is TGTGCCAGCAGCTTGATGTCCTGGGGGCGGGCCTACGAGCAGTACTTC. The chain is built from TRBV5-4 and TRBJ2-7; weak D call: TRBD1 (6 bases). CDR3 size: 16 residues. Trimming took off 1 base at V and 2 bases at J, with 16 bases between the two ends. Per germline, CDR1 SGHNT and CDR2 YYREEE (reference sequence).

CDR3 coding DNA: TGTGCCAGCAGCCAAGATGGAGCGGGGGGCTACAATGAGCAGTTCTTC. It codes for CASSQDGAGGYNEQFF. This chain connects TRBV4-2 to TRBJ2-1; 9 nucleotides align to TRBD2. The CDR3 is 16 residues long. J gave up 3 bases and V 0 bases, and 3 bases lay outside the gene matches. The germline gives CDR1 LGHNA, CDR2 YNFKEQ.

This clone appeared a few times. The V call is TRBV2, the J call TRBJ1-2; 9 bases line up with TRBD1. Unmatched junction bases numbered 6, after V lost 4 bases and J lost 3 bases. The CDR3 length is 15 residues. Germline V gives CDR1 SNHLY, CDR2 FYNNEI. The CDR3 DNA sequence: TGTGCCAGCAGTGCGTACGACAGGGGGGACTATGGCTACACCTTC. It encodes CASSAYDRGDYGYTF.

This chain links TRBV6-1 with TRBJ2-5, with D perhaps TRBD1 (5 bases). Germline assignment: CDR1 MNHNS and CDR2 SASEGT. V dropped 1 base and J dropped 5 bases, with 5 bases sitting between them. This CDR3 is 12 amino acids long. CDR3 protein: CASSEGGETQYF. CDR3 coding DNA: TGTGCCAGCAGTGAAGGGGGCGAGACCCAGTACTTC.

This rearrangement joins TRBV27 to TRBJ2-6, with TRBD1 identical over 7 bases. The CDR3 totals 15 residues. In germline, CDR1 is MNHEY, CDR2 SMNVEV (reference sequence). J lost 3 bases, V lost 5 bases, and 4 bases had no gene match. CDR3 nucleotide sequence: TGTGCCAGCAGTCCTACAGGGGTTGGGGCCAACGTCCTGACTTTC. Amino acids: CASSPTGVGANVLTF.

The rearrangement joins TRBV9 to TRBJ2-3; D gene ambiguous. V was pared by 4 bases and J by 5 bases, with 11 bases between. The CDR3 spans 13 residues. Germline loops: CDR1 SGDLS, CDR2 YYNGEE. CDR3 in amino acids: CASSSVFRDTQYF. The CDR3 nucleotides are TGTGCCAGCAGCTCAGTGTTCAGAGATACGCAGTATTTT. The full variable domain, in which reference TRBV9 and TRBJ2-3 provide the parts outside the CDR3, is DSGVTQTPKHLITATGQRVTLRCSPRSGDLSVYWYQQSLDQGLQFLIQYYNGEERAKGNILERFSAQQFPDLHSELNLSSLELGDSALYFCASSSVFRDTQYFGPGTRLTVL.

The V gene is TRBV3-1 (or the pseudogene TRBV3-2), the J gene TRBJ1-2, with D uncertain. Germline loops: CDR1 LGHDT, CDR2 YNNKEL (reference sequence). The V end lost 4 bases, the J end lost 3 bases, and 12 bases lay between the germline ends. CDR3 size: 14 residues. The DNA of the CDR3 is TGTGCCAGCAGCCTAAGGAGGACGGACTATGGCTACACCTTC. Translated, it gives CASSLRRTDYGYTF.

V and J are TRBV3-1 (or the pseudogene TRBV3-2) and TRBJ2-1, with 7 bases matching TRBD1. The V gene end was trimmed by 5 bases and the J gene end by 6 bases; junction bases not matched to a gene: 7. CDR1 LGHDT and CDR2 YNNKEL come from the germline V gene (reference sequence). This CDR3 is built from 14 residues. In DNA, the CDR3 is TGTGCCAGCAGCTTTAAGGGGGCCGGCAATGAGCAGTTCTTC. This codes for CASSFKGAGNEQFF.

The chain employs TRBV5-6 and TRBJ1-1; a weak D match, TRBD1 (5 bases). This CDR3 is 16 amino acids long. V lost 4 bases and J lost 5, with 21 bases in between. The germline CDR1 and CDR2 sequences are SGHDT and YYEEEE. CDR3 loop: CASSRGRPGLRTEAFF. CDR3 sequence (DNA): TGTGCCAGCAGCCGTGGACGTCCAGGGTTAAGGACTGAAGCTTTCTTT.

The CDR3 loop is CASSEMMGTNEKLFF. DNA of the CDR3: TGTGCCAGCAGTGAAATGATGGGCACTAATGAAAAACTGTTTTTT. The chain couples TRBV2 to TRBJ1-4; no definite D call. Germline V gene lookup returns CDR1 SNHLY and CDR2 FYNNEI. The CDR3 has 15 amino acids. Trimming left V 2 bases short and J 2 bases short, with 9 bases between.

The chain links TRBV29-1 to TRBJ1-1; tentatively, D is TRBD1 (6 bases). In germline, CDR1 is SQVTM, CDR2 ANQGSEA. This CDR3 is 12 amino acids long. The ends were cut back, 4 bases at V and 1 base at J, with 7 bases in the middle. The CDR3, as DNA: TGCAGCGTTGGACAGGCGAACACTGAAGCTTTCTTT. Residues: CSVGQANTEAFF.

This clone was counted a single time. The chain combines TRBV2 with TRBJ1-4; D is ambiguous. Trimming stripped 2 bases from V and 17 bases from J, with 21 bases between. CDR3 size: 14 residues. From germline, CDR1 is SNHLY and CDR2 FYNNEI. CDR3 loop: CASSEQPTVEENFF. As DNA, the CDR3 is TGTGCCAGCAGTGAACAGCCGACCGTGGAGGAAAATTTTTTT.